This T cell receptor (beta chain) was sequenced for a study of beta chain features in type 1 diabetes. About the research overall: Under 140,000,000 sorted cells were examined across all samples.

Germline CDR1 and CDR2: MNHEY and SMNVEV (reference sequence). Trimming took off 5 bases at V and 2 bases at J, with 13 bases between the two ends. The CDR3 totals 14 residues. The study, taken as a whole, reports: Diminished insertions and augmented deletions at VDJ junctions characterized type 1 diabetes patients. In every one of the four CD4+ subsets, TCRB CDR3s were moderately but significantly shorter in Type 1 diabetes patients.

Only one count was recorded for this clone. The antigen is not known. Reverse transcription of all isolated RNA meant that expressed TCRB transcripts were sequenced. Sequenced by immunoSEQ multiplex PCR; TCRdb stores in-frame clones only, minus some. The sample has 970,000 or so clones; 15% to 20% are singletons. The clonotype was recovered from a woman younger than 35 in good health. Sequenced input: naive CD4+ T cells from blood. The chain uses TRBV27 and TRBJ2-7; D not certain. CDR3 protein: CASSPQSGPYEQYF. The CDR3 region has the DNA TGTGCCAGCAGTCCCCAGTCCGGACCCTACGAGCAGTACTTC.